This T cell receptor (beta chain) was captured in a study of blood T cell repertoires in COVID-19. Study information: Nucleic acid was either cDNA or gDNA, and it came from T cells, B-cell-depleted T cells, or PBMCs.

With 8 bases clipped from V and 10 bases from J, the junction kept 4 bases outside the gene matches. The germline V gene has CDR1 KGHDR and CDR2 SFDVKD. The CDR3 has 11 amino acids. Authors' data handling: Amplified reference gene primers provided the basis for estimating nucleated cell counts. TCRdb's table, derived via immunoSEQ multiplex PCR, lists solely in-frame clones and lacks some. The V and J calls and clone size are taken from that table; D and trimming were inferred from the DNA. The repertoire has around 100,000 clones, over 80% of them found once; the top ten carry about 4.8%. This clone was counted once.

The sample was peripheral blood. The sequence was collected from a woman in her forties or fifties with acute or convalescent COVID-19. This chain uses TRBV24-1 with TRBJ2-1; 7 bases agree with TRBD2. This chain's CDR3 is CATKAGPEQFF. The CDR3 nucleotides are TGTGCCACCAAAGCGGGGCCCGAGCAGTTCTTC.